This T cell receptor beta chain is from a study of HIV-infected children after antiretroviral therapy interruption. This CDR3 is 17 amino acids long. The germline V gene encodes CDR1 MNHEY and CDR2 SVGEGT. V trimming: 2 bases; J trimming: 5 bases; junction bases outside the gene matches: 10. In its sample, this clonotype was seen many times. Treatment given: PENTA 11 planned treatment interruption arm or continuous ART arm. Samples needed at least 5 million viable cryopreserved PBMCs. The TCR library was built from RNA with a 3' RACE protocol and unique molecular identifiers. TCRdb reprocessed the 3' RACE reads with MiXCR, giving one entry per CDR3 protein. The sample records 40,000 to 50,000 distinct CDR3 sequences, 3.5% to 5% being singletons.

The specimen was CD45RA+ CD4+ T cells from PBMCs, pooled from several time points, collected from a donor given antiretroviral therapy, either interrupted or continuous. Subset noted: naive CD4+ CD45RA+ CD45RO- T cells. The clonotype comes from a pool of human donors with HIV. The chain combines TRBV6-2 or TRBV6-3 with TRBJ2-2; TRBD1 agrees at 8 bases. In DNA, the CDR3 is TGTGCCAGCAGTTACAAGGGACAGGCACGTTTAACCGGGGAGCTGTTTTTT. This translates into CASSYKGQARLTGELFF.